The entry below describes one TCR beta chain. Its antigen is as yet unknown. At one end the junction does not follow the germline gene, possibly because of a read error. This CDR3 region has 15 residues. Looked up from germline, CDR1 is SGHRS and CDR2 is YFSETQ. This entry is derived from a study of tumor-infiltrating lymphocytes in primary liver carcinoma. Study overall: Each sample had roughly 3.65 to 7.13 million productive TCRbeta reads regardless of tissue type. Study-wide findings and caveats: Tumors carried a top-250-clone fraction significantly exceeding that of blood (p = 0.039).

Making TCR beta cDNA involved roughly 500 ng total RNA and a constant-region primer. Each TCR beta library was derived from three nested multiplex PCR rounds that employed slightly modified ARM-PCR. Rounds one and two of PCR, each of 10 to 11 cycles, were primed with TRBV1-TRBV30 forward primers and a C-beta reverse primer. TCRdb re-analysed the multiplex PCR reads in MiXCR, keeping a single row per CDR3 protein. The top ten hold less than 20% of the sample, which has fewer than 200,000 distinct CDR3 sequences, about 85% seen once. The study co-extracted DNA and RNA from 20-30 mg of unsorted bulk tissue.

The sequence came from a man aged 40-49 years with primary liver carcinoma and hepatitis B virus infection. Sample: tumor tissue from primary liver carcinoma. This sequence joins TRBV5-1 and TRBJ2-2, with TRBD1 matching over 10 bases. In DNA, the CDR3 is TGCGCTAGCAGTCTTGACAGGGGGCCCACCGGGGAGCTGTCTTTT. Translated, it gives CASSLDRGPTGELSF.